The 24 T cell receptor beta chains in this list originate from one sample, sequenced in a study of cytomegalovirus exposure and HLA in healthy donors. 60 Vbeta and 13 Jbeta primers were used in PCR. Sequencing was performed with immunoSEQ multiplex PCR; in TCRdb, only in-frame clones are kept and a portion is missing. The sample records about 150,000 clones, around four fifths being singletons. Material for sequencing was PBMCs. Every receptor here comes from a boy between 2 and 10 years old in good health and CMV-seronegative.

The rearrangement uses TRBV7-9 and TRBJ2-7; 9 nucleotides match TRBD1. The J segment lost 5 bases and the V segment lost 5 bases, leaving 4 bases of the junction unmatched. This CDR3 has 13 amino acids. Germline CDR1 is SEHNR and CDR2 is FQNEAQ (reference sequence). The CDR3 region is CASSPTGGDEQYF. In nucleotides, the CDR3 is TGTGCCAGCAGCCCGACAGGGGGGGACGAGCAGTACTTC.

The chain recombines TRBV4-2 with TRBJ2-2, with 12 bases identical to TRBD2. J lost 0 bases, V lost 0 bases, and 2 bases had no gene match. Per the germline V gene, CDR1 is LGHNA and CDR2 is YNFKEQ. The CDR3 is 18 amino acids. CDR3 nucleotide sequence: TGTGCCAGCAGCCAAGAACTAGCGGGAGGCCCGAACACCGGGGAGCTGTTTTTT. Translating gives CASSQELAGGPNTGELFF.

V and J are TRBV30 and TRBJ1-6; 7 nucleotides line up with TRBD1. Per germline, CDR1 GTSNPN and CDR2 SVGIG (reference sequence). This CDR3 comprises 13 residues. V lost 2 bases to trimming and J lost 7 bases; unmatched junction nucleotides: 2. CDR3 nucleotide sequence: TGTGCCTGGAGTCGGGACAGAAATTCACCCCTCCACTTT. It yields the protein CAWSRDRNSPLHF.

The chain has TRBV4-2 and TRBJ2-7; D gene uncertain. Germline CDR1 LGHNA, CDR2 YNFKEQ. V lost 1 base and J 9 bases, leaving 13 bases between the germline ends. The CDR3 has 13 residues. CDR3 in DNA: TGTGCCAGCAGCCAAGTTGGTGGCTCGGGGCAGTACTTC. Encoded protein: CASSQVGGSGQYF.

This chain links TRBV7-2 with TRBJ1-1; tentatively, D is TRBD1 (5 bases). The germline CDR1 and CDR2 sequences are SGHTA and FQGNSA. V lost 1 base to trimming and J lost 1 base, with 10 bases between them. This CDR3 is built from 15 residues. The chain's CDR3 is CASSLVRQGNTEAFF. For the CDR3, the DNA is TGTGCCAGCAGCTTAGTGAGGCAGGGGAACACTGAAGCTTTCTTT.

The CDR3 DNA reads as TGTGCCACCAGCAGAGATAGGTCCCGGGACAGGAGCTTCTTC. Encoded protein: CATSRDRSRDRSFF. This sequence joins TRBV15 and TRBJ2-1, with 8 nucleotides matching TRBD1. Germline trimming cut 0 bases from V and 16 bases from J; bases unmatched to any gene: 11. The CDR3 consists of 14 residues. CDR1 and CDR2 from the germline V gene are LNHNV and YYDKDF (reference sequence).

The gene calls are TRBV28 and TRBJ1-5; D uncertain. The CDR3 is 12 amino acids. Germline lookup yields CDR1 MDHEN and CDR2 SYDVKM. Trimming removed 5 bases from V and 5 bases from J, with 7 bases in between. The CDR3 reads CASSESDQPQHF. CDR3 DNA: TGTGCCAGCAGTGAGAGCGATCAGCCCCAGCATTTT.

J is TRBJ2-7 and V is TRBV5-1; the D is unclear. Germline-derived CDR1 and CDR2 are SGHRS and YFSETQ. The germline V and J ends were trimmed by 0 bases and 4 bases, with 11 bases remaining between them. This CDR3 spans 14 amino acids. In DNA form, the CDR3 reads TGCGCCAGCAGCTTGGATGCCCGGTCTTACGAGCAGTACTTC. This sequence encodes CASSLDARSYEQYF. Filled out from reference TRBV5-1 and TRBJ2-7, the complete variable domain reads KAGVTQTPRYLIKTRGQQVTLSCSPISGHRSVSWYQQTPGQGLQFLFEYFSETQRNKGNFPGRFSGRQFSNSRSEMNVSTLELGDSALYLCASSLDARSYEQYFGPGTRLTVT.

The chain is built from TRBV11-3 and TRBJ2-5, with 14 bases identical to TRBD2. The junction had 7 bases not matched to a gene; V was cut back by 2 bases and J by 5 bases. Germline CDR1 is SGHNT and CDR2 is YENEEA. This CDR3 has 17 amino acids. The CDR3 is CASSLTPTSGGVETQYF. DNA for the CDR3: TGTGCCAGCAGCTTAACCCCGACTAGCGGGGGGGTGGAGACCCAGTACTTC.

The rearrangement links TRBV7-9 to TRBJ1-4, with D possibly TRBD1 on 6 matching bases. CDR1 SEHNR and CDR2 FQNEAQ come from the germline V gene (reference sequence). The V gene lost 1 base and the J gene lost 9 bases, with 27 bases spanning the gap. This CDR3 is 19 amino acids long. CDR3 loop: CASSLVGRGIADSTQKLFF. DNA of the CDR3: TGTGCCAGCAGCTTAGTCGGCAGGGGTATCGCAGACTCGACTCAAAAACTGTTTTTT.

This clone was observed a single time. The V gene is TRBV14, the J gene TRBJ2-5; the D gene is possibly TRBD2 (6 bases). The CDR3 loop spans 14 amino acids. Germline V CDR1 and CDR2: SGHDN, FVKESK. V gave up 1 base and J gave up 7 bases, with 13 bases separating them. The DNA for the CDR3 is TGTGCCAGCAGCCAAGTCCGGGGGAAAGGGACCCAGTACTTC. Encoded protein: CASSQVRGKGTQYF.

V and J are TRBV4-2 and TRBJ2-7; TRBD1 aligns across 8 bases. The germline CDR1 and CDR2 sequences are LGHNA and YNFKEQ. This CDR3 is built from 16 residues. The V segment lost 1 base and the J segment 1 base; nucleotides outside the gene matches: 6. The CDR3 region has the DNA TGTGCCAGCAGCCAAGCGAGGACAGGGATATCCTACGAGCAGTACTTC. Its translation is CASSQARTGISYEQYF.

The chain recombines TRBV20-1 with TRBJ1-1; no reliable D call. V gave up 1 base and J gave up 6 bases, with 6 bases separating them. From germline, CDR1 is DFQATT and CDR2 SNEGSKA (reference sequence). The CDR3 contains 11 residues. DNA for the CDR3: TGCAGTGCTAGAGCCCCTGCTGAAGCTTTCTTT. Amino acids: CSARAPAEAFF.

The chain joins TRBV11-2 to TRBJ2-1, with 12 bases that match TRBD2. Germline assignment: CDR1 SGHAT and CDR2 FQNNGV. The CDR3 loop spans 18 amino acids. Trimming at V came to 3 bases and at J to 0 bases, leaving 6 bases not matched to a gene. Here the CDR3 DNA reads TGTGCCAGCAGCTTTCCTAGCGGGGGGGGAAGCTCCTACAATGAGCAGTTCTTC. The encoded protein is CASSFPSGGGSSYNEQFF. Using reference TRBV11-2 and TRBJ2-1 for the parts outside the CDR3, the full variable domain is EAGVAQSPRYKIIEKRQSVAFWCNPISGHATLYWYQQILGQGPKLLIQFQNNGVVDDSQLPKDRFSAERLKGVDSTLKIQPAKLEDSAVYLCASSFPSGGGSSYNEQFFGPGTRLTVL.

V is TRBV4-1 and J is TRBJ2-3; D is perhaps TRBD1 (6 bases). The CDR3 covers 16 residues. Germline lookup yields CDR1 MGHRA and CDR2 YSYEKL. The V end was cut by 0 bases, the J end by 4 bases, with 14 bases between. The CDR3 is CASSQEGAVVADTQYF. The CDR3 DNA sequence: TGCGCCAGCAGCCAAGAGGGGGCGGTGGTAGCAGATACGCAGTATTTT.

V is TRBV9 and J is TRBJ1-5; D call uncertain. The CDR3 is 14 residues long. The germline CDR1 and CDR2 sequences are SGDLS and YYNGEE. V lost 0 bases to trimming and J lost 4 bases, with 8 bases between them. The CDR3 sequence: CASSVAPGNQPQHF. As DNA, the CDR3 is TGTGCCAGCAGCGTAGCTCCGGGAAATCAGCCCCAGCATTTT.

This rearrangement joins TRBV10-3 to TRBJ2-7, with 9 bases lining up with TRBD1. The germline CDR1 and CDR2 sequences are ENHRY and SYGVKD. This CDR3 contains 15 residues. V gave up 2 bases and J gave up 3 bases; unmatched junction bases: 5. In DNA form, the CDR3 reads TGTGCCATCAGTGAGGAGGGACAGGGTATCTACGAGCAGTACTTC. Protein: CAISEEGQGIYEQYF.

The CDR3 DNA sequence: TGTGCCAGCAGCTTGAGGGGCAGACCCTATGGCTACACCTTC. Amino acid sequence: CASSLRGRPYGYTF. The chain is built from TRBV5-4 and TRBJ1-2; D is perhaps TRBD1 (5 bases). Germline lookup yields CDR1 SGHNT and CDR2 YYREEE (reference sequence). The CDR3 runs to 14 residues. Deletions cut 1 base from V and 4 bases from J, with 11 bases between.

The V gene is TRBV6-1, the J gene TRBJ1-5, with 7 bases fitting TRBD1. This CDR3 has 16 residues. Germline CDR1 is MNHNS and CDR2 is SASEGT. J gave up 4 bases and V 2 bases, and 8 bases lay outside the gene matches. CDR3 nucleotide sequence: TGTGCCAGCAGTGAAATACAGGGACAGCCTAATCAGCCCCAGCATTTT. It specifies CASSEIQGQPNQPQHF.

The J gene is TRBJ1-6, the V gene TRBV7-6; TRBD1 matches 7 bases. Germline assignment: CDR1 SGHVS and CDR2 FNYEAQ. The CDR3 runs 15 residues. V trimming: 4 bases; J trimming: 7 bases; junction bases outside the gene matches: 7. In nucleotides, the CDR3 is TGTGCCAGCAGCTCCTACAGGGGTGGCAATTCACCCCTCCACTTT. Translated: CASSSYRGGNSPLHF.

This clone was found a few times. This chain uses TRBV5-1 with TRBJ2-7; 9 bases line up with TRBD1. This CDR3 contains 14 residues. Germline CDR1 and CDR2: SGHRS and YFSETQ. J lost 3 bases, V lost 4 bases, and 5 bases had no gene match. CDR3 DNA sequence: TGCGCCAGCAGCACGGGGACAGGGCTCTACGAGCAGTACTTC. Translation: CASSTGTGLYEQYF.

V and J are TRBV5-4 and TRBJ2-7; D is possibly TRBD1 (5 bases). The CDR3 covers 15 residues. Trimming left V 0 bases short and J 1 base short, with 11 bases between. Looked up from germline, CDR1 is SGHNT and CDR2 is YYREEE (reference sequence). CDR3 DNA sequence: TGTGCCAGCAGCTTGGCAGGGCCGGGTTCCTACGAGCAGTACTTC. Its translation is CASSLAGPGSYEQYF.

This chain connects TRBV27 to TRBJ2-5; 11 bases agree with TRBD1. V shed 10 bases, J shed 5 bases, and the junction held 15 bases outside the gene matches. CDR3 length: 16 amino acids. CDR1 and CDR2 from the germline V gene are MNHEY and SMNVEV (reference sequence). The CDR3: CATSPDRGRIMETQYF. The CDR3 nucleotides are TGTGCCACTAGCCCGGACAGGGGGCGAATCATGGAGACCCAGTACTTC.

J is TRBJ1-1 and V is TRBV10-3; perhaps TRBD1 as D (6 bases). This CDR3 is 16 amino acids long. Per germline, CDR1 ENHRY and CDR2 SYGVKD. Deletions cut 8 bases from V and 3 bases from J, with 22 bases between. The CDR3 is CAIRNTSGGRYTEAFF. CDR3 sequence (DNA): TGTGCCATCCGAAACACCAGCGGGGGGCGATACACTGAAGCTTTCTTT.